The next 15 T cell receptor beta chains were all read from a single sample in a study of blood T cell repertoires in COVID-19. The table came from immunoSEQ multiplex PCR; TCRdb's copy has only in-frame clones and leaves some out. The sample contains 65,000 to 75,000 clones, more than 85% of which appear only once. Sequences were obtained from peripheral blood. All receptors derive from a human donor with active COVID-19. The donor label of this sample is uncertain.

CDR3 DNA sequence: TGTGCCAGCACCTCCCAGACTAGCGGGAGTGACGAGCAGTACTTC. Its translation is CASTSQTSGSDEQYF. V gene TRBV28 combines with J gene TRBJ2-7, with TRBD2 matching 12 bases. The J segment lost 5 bases and the V segment lost 7 bases, leaving 9 bases of the junction unmatched. Germline-derived CDR1 and CDR2 are MDHEN and SYDVKM. CDR3 size: 15 residues.

V gene TRBV7-6 combines with J gene TRBJ2-1; 8 positions match TRBD1. Germline values: CDR1 SGHVS, CDR2 FNYEAQ. The CDR3 has 15 residues. With 5 bases clipped from V and 4 bases from J, the junction kept 7 bases outside the gene matches. CDR3 sequence: CASSQGQVGYNEQFF. The CDR3 DNA reads TGTGCCAGCAGCCAGGGACAGGTGGGATACAATGAGCAGTTCTTC.

This chain uses TRBV7-9 with TRBJ2-1; no reliable D call. The CDR3 loop spans 11 amino acids. CDR1 is SEHNR and CDR2 is FQNEAQ in the germline V gene (reference sequence). Deletions cut 7 bases from V and 8 bases from J, with 9 bases between. Written as DNA, the CDR3 is TGTGCCAGCACCATATCGTATGAGCAGTTCTTC. Translating gives CASTISYEQFF. Filled out from reference TRBV7-9 and TRBJ2-1, the complete variable domain reads DTGVSQNPRHKITKRGQNVTFRCDPISEHNRLYWYRQTLGQGPEFLTYFQNEAQLEKSRLLSDRFSAERPKGSFSTLEIQRTEQGDSAMYLCASTISYEQFFGPGTRLTVL.

The chain has TRBV28 and TRBJ1-1, with D maybe TRBD1 (5 bases). Germline V gene sequence: CDR1 MDHEN, CDR2 SYDVKM. This CDR3 contains 15 residues. V was trimmed by 5 bases and J by 3 bases, leaving 16 bases between them. The CDR3 DNA follows: TGTGCCAGCAGTCCCTCGGAGGGACGGTACACTGAAGCTTTCTTT. Its protein product is CASSPSEGRYTEAFF. Full variable domain (missing parts from reference TRBV28 and TRBJ1-1): DVKVTQSSRYLVKRTGEKVFLECVQDMDHENMFWYRQDPGLGLRLIYFSYDVKMKEKGDIPEGYSVSREKKERFSLILESASTNQTSMYLCASSPSEGRYTEAFFGQGTRLTVV.

This chain connects TRBV4-3 to TRBJ1-1, with D hard to call. The CDR3 length is 15 residues. Germline V CDR1 and CDR2: LGHNA, YSLEER. V was pared by 0 bases and J by 5 bases, with 13 bases between. The CDR3 region has the DNA TGCGCCAGCAGCCAAGATCAGGTACCGGGAACTGAAGCTTTCTTT. Its protein product is CASSQDQVPGTEAFF.

The rearrangement links TRBV28 to TRBJ2-7; possible D gene TRBD1, 6 bases. Germline V gene data show CDR1 as MDHEN and CDR2 as SYDVKM. The CDR3 consists of 12 residues. The germline V and J ends were trimmed by 2 bases and 5 bases, with 7 bases remaining between them. The CDR3 coding sequence is TGTGCCAGCAGTTTAGCAGGGGACGAGCAGTACTTC. This translates into CASSLAGDEQYF.

The chain carries TRBV7-8 and TRBJ2-7; D may be TRBD1 (6 bases). Germline CDR1 SGHVS, CDR2 FQNEAQ. V was clipped by 8 bases and J by 0 bases, with 14 bases between them. The CDR3 loop spans 14 amino acids. CDR3 sequence: CASGWTASSYEQYF. CDR3 DNA: TGTGCCAGCGGATGGACAGCCAGCTCCTACGAGCAGTACTTC.

The rearrangement joins TRBV5-1 to TRBJ2-6; 8 nucleotides align to TRBD1. Germline CDR1 reads SGHRS; CDR2 reads YFSETQ. The V and J ends lost 5 bases and 0 bases, in that order; junction bases with no gene match: 10. The CDR3 spans 18 residues. This CDR3 reads CASRQGATQISGANVLTF. As DNA, the CDR3 is TGCGCCAGCAGGCAGGGGGCTACACAAATCTCTGGGGCCAACGTCCTGACTTTC. Complete variable domain (other parts from reference TRBV5-1 and TRBJ2-6): KAGVTQTPRYLIKTRGQQVTLSCSPISGHRSVSWYQQTPGQGLQFLFEYFSETQRNKGNFPGRFSGRQFSNSRSEMNVSTLELGDSALYLCASRQGATQISGANVLTFGAGSRLTVL.

This chain links TRBV29-1 with TRBJ2-3; 7 bases agree with TRBD2. V lost 3 bases and J lost 0; bases outside the gene matches: 3. The CDR3 is 14 amino acids. Germline CDR1 SQVTM, CDR2 ANQGSEA. Written as DNA, the CDR3 is TGCAGCGTTGATGCGGGGGTAAGCACAGATACGCAGTATTTT. Protein product: CSVDAGVSTDTQYF.

This chain uses TRBV24-1 with TRBJ2-1; 7 bases are a match to TRBD2. Germline V gene lookup returns CDR1 KGHDR and CDR2 SFDVKD. V shed 5 bases, J shed 7 bases, and the junction held 10 bases outside the gene matches. CDR3 length: 15 amino acids. The CDR3 region has the DNA TGTGCCACCAGTGGTAGACTAGCCCGAACGAATGAGCAGTTCTTC. Translation gives CATSGRLARTNEQFF.

This chain joins TRBV4-2 and TRBJ2-7; D is ambiguous. The ends were cut back, 0 bases at V and 4 bases at J, with 10 bases in the middle. Germline V gene sequence: CDR1 LGHNA, CDR2 YNFKEQ. There are 14 residues in the CDR3. The CDR3 here is CASSQERLGYEQYF. CDR3 bases: TGTGCCAGCAGCCAAGAGAGGTTGGGTTACGAGCAGTACTTC.

V is TRBV6-5 and J is TRBJ1-1; D is unclear. Trimming left V 4 bases short and J 1 base short, with 10 bases between. There are 14 residues in the CDR3. Looked up from germline, CDR1 is MNHEY and CDR2 is SVGAGI. CDR3 in DNA: TGTGCCAGCAGTTTTTCTATGTCGAACACTGAAGCTTTCTTT. It is translated as CASSFSMSNTEAFF.

The genes are TRBV11-3 and TRBJ2-1, with D tentatively TRBD2 (6 bases). The CDR3 is made up of 15 amino acids. Trimming left V 4 bases short and J 0 bases short, with 10 bases between. The germline gives CDR1 SGHNT, CDR2 YENEEA. CDR3 DNA: TGTGCCAGCAGCTCCCGGGGGAGCTCCTACAATGAGCAGTTCTTC. Protein sequence: CASSSRGSSYNEQFF.

This chain connects TRBV14 to TRBJ2-1, with D hard to call. Trimming stripped 3 bases from V and 10 bases from J, with 7 bases between. CDR3 length: 11 residues. Germline CDR1 reads SGHDN; CDR2 reads FVKESK. CDR3 DNA: TGTGCCAGCAGCCAGTTGCGGGAGCAGTTCTTC. Translated, it gives CASSQLREQFF.

This clone is a singleton in its sample. This chain connects TRBV6-2 or TRBV6-3 to TRBJ1-1, with TRBD1 matching over 11 bases. V gave up 6 bases and J gave up 10 bases; unmatched junction bases: 4. The germline gives CDR1 MNHEY, CDR2 SVGEGT. The CDR3 runs to 12 residues. For the CDR3, the DNA is TGTGCCAGCAGCTCGGGACAGGGGGTAGCTTTCTTT. It encodes CASSSGQGVAFF.